This passage covers 25 T cell receptor beta chains from one sample sequenced in a study of blood T cell repertoires in COVID-19. Sequencing used immunoSEQ multiplex PCR; TCRdb keeps in-frame clones, though not all of them. The sample contains hundreds of thousands of clones, 75% to 90% of which appear only once. Sequenced sample: PBMCs or T cells enriched from blood (not recorded which). Every receptor here comes from a woman in her forties who had recovered from COVID-19.

A few counts support this clone. The junction and the germline gene differ at one end; a read error may be behind it. The chain combines TRBV10-3 with TRBJ1-6, with 7 bases lining up with TRBD1. The length of the CDR3 is 15 residues. Germline V gene lookup returns CDR1 ENHRY and CDR2 SYGVKD. This chain's CDR3 is CAISERQGDNSPLHF. Here the CDR3 DNA reads TGTGCCATCAGTGAGAGGCAGGGGGATAACTCACCCCTCCACTTT.

The V call is TRBV10-2, the J call TRBJ1-2; 7 positions match TRBD1. The CDR3 is made up of 13 amino acids. With 4 bases clipped from V and 4 bases from J, the junction kept 3 bases outside the gene matches. Germline values: CDR1 WSHSY, CDR2 SAAADI. The CDR3 DNA sequence: TGCGCCAGCAGTGGGGGACAGTTCTATGGCTACACCTTC. Translating gives CASSGGQFYGYTF.

The V and J genes are TRBV7-3 and TRBJ2-7, with 13 nucleotides matching TRBD2. The CDR3 sequence is 15 residues long. CDR1 is SGHTA, CDR2 FQGTGA, per germline. The ends lost 5 bases at V and 6 bases at J; junction bases unmatched: 7. The CDR3 reads CASSLGLAGVSEQYF. CDR3 nucleotides: TGTGCCAGCAGCCTCGGACTAGCGGGAGTCTCCGAGCAGTACTTC.

The chain combines TRBV6-2 or TRBV6-3 with TRBJ2-7; TRBD2 matches at 12 bases. V gave up 2 bases and J gave up 2 bases; unmatched junction bases: 4. Germline loops: CDR1 MNHEY, CDR2 SVGEGT. The CDR3 runs to 16 residues. The CDR3 region has the DNA TGTGCCAGCAGTTACCCCGGACTAGCGGGACCCTACGAGCAGTACTTC. Its protein product is CASSYPGLAGPYEQYF.

This chain joins TRBV2 and TRBJ2-7, with D unresolved. CDR1 is SNHLY and CDR2 is FYNNEI in the germline V gene. V dropped 4 bases and J dropped 7 bases, with 11 bases sitting between them. This CDR3 region has 12 residues. The CDR3 reads CASSAYSMEQYF. CDR3 bases: TGTGCCAGCAGTGCCTATAGTATGGAGCAGTACTTC.

V gene TRBV7-3 combines with J gene TRBJ2-2; D is perhaps TRBD2 (6 bases). Germline values: CDR1 SGHTA, CDR2 FQGTGA. V lost 1 base to trimming and J lost 1 base, with 19 bases between them. The CDR3 length is 19 residues. The CDR3 loop reads CASSLNPLGGELNTGELFF. The CDR3 DNA is TGTGCCAGCAGCTTAAACCCCCTCGGCGGGGAACTGAACACCGGGGAGCTGTTTTTT.

This sequence joins TRBV6-5 and TRBJ2-1, with 10 positions matching TRBD2. V shed 6 bases and J 7 bases; nucleotides not matched to a gene: 9. The CDR3 sequence is 15 residues long. Germline values: CDR1 MNHEY, CDR2 SVGAGI. The CDR3: CASRRASGSRNEQFF. DNA for the CDR3: TGTGCCAGCAGAAGGGCTAGCGGGAGTAGGAATGAGCAGTTCTTC.

The CDR3: CASSATTGVPTNEKLFF. CDR3 nucleotides: TGTGCCAGCAGCGCGACCACAGGGGTGCCAACTAATGAAAAACTGTTTTTT. The rearrangement uses TRBV4-2 and TRBJ1-4, with 7 bases aligning to TRBD1. The CDR3 sequence is 17 residues long. Germline CDR1 is LGHNA and CDR2 is YNFKEQ. V shed 5 bases and J 0 bases; nucleotides not matched to a gene: 9.

This chain links TRBV20-1 with TRBJ2-7; D remains unclear. Deletions cut 3 bases from V and 0 bases from J, with 12 bases between. Germline V gene lookup returns CDR1 DFQATT and CDR2 SNEGSKA (reference sequence). CDR3 length: 14 amino acids. The CDR3 is CSASQLTSSYEQYF. In DNA form, the CDR3 reads TGCAGTGCTAGTCAACTCACGAGCTCCTACGAGCAGTACTTC.

The rearrangement joins TRBV7-6 to TRBJ2-7; D is undetermined. Germline V gene sequence: CDR1 SGHVS, CDR2 FNYEAQ. The germline V and J ends were trimmed by 2 bases and 1 base, with 6 bases remaining between them. This CDR3 is 13 amino acids long. Here the CDR3 DNA reads TGTGCCAGCAGCTTACTAGATTCCTACGAGCAGTACTTC. Its translation is CASSLLDSYEQYF.

There are a few counts of this clone. This chain links TRBV7-9 with TRBJ2-6; 14 nucleotides agree with TRBD2. V shed 5 bases and J 4 bases; nucleotides not matched to a gene: 7. This CDR3 has 18 amino acids. Germline assignment: CDR1 SEHNR and CDR2 FQNEAQ (reference sequence). The CDR3 DNA reads TGTGCCAGCAGCCCGGGACTAGCGGGAGTATACGGGGCCAACGTCCTGACTTTC. It is translated as CASSPGLAGVYGANVLTF. The full variable domain, rest sourced from reference TRBV7-9 and TRBJ2-6, is DTGVSQNPRHKITKRGQNVTFRCDPISEHNRLYWYRQTLGQGPEFLTYFQNEAQLEKSRLLSDRFSAERPKGSFSTLEIQRTEQGDSAMYLCASSPGLAGVYGANVLTFGAGSRLTVL.

This chain uses TRBV3-1 (or the pseudogene TRBV3-2) with TRBJ2-1; 7 bases are a match to TRBD2. V dropped 0 bases and J dropped 0; count of bases not matched to a gene: 8. This CDR3 is built from 18 residues. Looked up from germline, CDR1 is LGHDT and CDR2 is YNNKEL (reference sequence). DNA for the CDR3: TGTGCCAGCAGCCAAGATTTCCGCGGGGGTCCCTCCTACAATGAGCAGTTCTTC. Its translation: CASSQDFRGGPSYNEQFF.

This clone was counted a few times. This chain links TRBV12-5 with TRBJ2-3; perhaps TRBD2 as D (5 bases). This CDR3 contains 11 residues. Trimming removed 3 bases at V and 8 bases at J, with 6 bases between. The V gene's germline CDR1 is LGHNT and CDR2 FRNRAP. Here the CDR3 reads CASGFEGTQYF. CDR3 nucleotide sequence: TGTGCTAGTGGTTTTGAGGGTACGCAGTATTTT.

The J gene is TRBJ1-6, the V gene TRBV6-5; 7 bases are a match to TRBD1. This CDR3 spans 14 amino acids. The J segment lost 7 bases and the V segment lost 5 bases, leaving 5 bases of the junction unmatched. Germline CDR1 MNHEY, CDR2 SVGAGI. This CDR3 is CASSKTGSNSPLHF. CDR3 bases: TGTGCCAGCAGTAAGACAGGGTCCAATTCACCCCTCCACTTT.

V usage is TRBV7-9 and J usage is TRBJ2-1; 7 nucleotides match TRBD2. V was pared by 5 bases and J by 8 bases, with 12 bases of the junction left unmatched. The V gene's germline CDR1 is SEHNR and CDR2 FQNEAQ (reference sequence). The CDR3 runs 15 residues. CDR3 coding DNA: TGTGCCAGCAGCCCGTCACTAGCGATCCTCTATGAGCAGTTCTTC. This gives the protein CASSPSLAILYEQFF.

The V and J genes are TRBV6-5 and TRBJ1-4; no reliable D call. Per germline, CDR1 MNHEY and CDR2 SVGAGI. V lost 6 bases and J lost 7, with 18 bases in between. The CDR3 contains 15 residues. CDR3 sequence reads: CASRRTGGFSEKLFF. For the CDR3, the DNA is TGTGCCAGCAGACGGACGGGAGGGTTTAGTGAAAAACTGTTTTTT.

The rearrangement links TRBV7-2 to TRBJ2-3, with 9 bases aligning to TRBD2. V shed 5 bases and J 1 base; nucleotides not matched to a gene: 1. The germline V gene has CDR1 SGHTA and CDR2 FQGNSA. The CDR3 runs to 14 residues. The CDR3 spells CASSRTSGTDTQYF. CDR3 coding DNA: TGTGCCAGCAGCCGGACTAGCGGCACAGATACGCAGTATTTT. The full variable domain, rest sourced from reference TRBV7-2 and TRBJ2-3, is GAGVSQSPSNKVTEKGKDVELRCDPISGHTALYWYRQSLGQGLEFLIYFQGNSAPDKSGLPSDRFSAERTGGSVSTLTIQRTQQEDSAVYLCASSRTSGTDTQYFGPGTRLTVL.

The chain has TRBV6-1 and TRBJ1-2; 7 bases align to TRBD1. CDR1 is MNHNS and CDR2 is SASEGT in the germline V gene. The CDR3 consists of 13 residues. After removal of 2 bases from V and 6 bases from J, the junction contained 3 bases not matched to a gene. The CDR3 bases are TGTGCCAGCAGTGAACAGGGGGAGAATGGCTACACCTTC. Its translation: CASSEQGENGYTF.

The chain recombines TRBV9 with TRBJ2-3; 9 bases fit TRBD2. The germline CDR1 and CDR2 sequences are SGDLS and YYNGEE. Trimming removed 3 bases from V and 5 bases from J; junction bases left unmatched: 4. This CDR3 has 14 residues. This chain's CDR3 is CASSDLAGRDTQYF. CDR3 sequence (DNA): TGTGCCAGCAGCGACCTAGCGGGAAGAGATACGCAGTATTTT.

The chain has TRBV3-1 (or the pseudogene TRBV3-2) and TRBJ2-1, with a weak D call TRBD2 (6 bases). V was pared by 7 bases and J by 4 bases, with 11 bases between. This CDR3 has 13 residues. Germline values: CDR1 LGHDT, CDR2 YNNKEL (reference sequence). In nucleotides, the CDR3 is TGTGCCAGCACCGGGACTTATTACAATGAGCAGTTCTTC. Amino acid sequence: CASTGTYYNEQFF.

The CDR3 nucleotides are TGTGCCAGCAGCCGTAACAGGGGAACCGGTGAGCAGTTCTTC. Protein sequence: CASSRNRGTGEQFF. V usage is TRBV7-2 and J usage is TRBJ2-1; 7 bases are shared with TRBD1. Germline assignment: CDR1 SGHTA and CDR2 FQGNSA. V dropped 5 bases and J dropped 9; count of bases not matched to a gene: 10. The CDR3 totals 14 residues.

The V and J genes are TRBV15 and TRBJ2-7, with TRBD2 identical over 9 bases. This CDR3 is built from 15 residues. Germline V CDR1 and CDR2: LNHNV, YYDKDF (reference sequence). The junction had 7 bases not matched to a gene; V was cut back by 0 bases and J by 7 bases. The CDR3: CATSRDRAGGGEQYF. CDR3 nucleotides: TGTGCCACCAGCAGAGATAGAGCGGGGGGCGGAGAGCAGTACTTC.

Here the CDR3 reads CASILSAGATYEQYF. The CDR3 coding sequence is TGTGCCAGCATTCTATCGGCAGGGGCGACCTACGAGCAGTACTTC. The rearrangement uses TRBV28 and TRBJ2-7; possible D gene TRBD1, 6 bases. The CDR3 sequence is 15 residues long. The ends were cut back, 7 bases at V and 2 bases at J, with 18 bases in the middle. Germline assignment: CDR1 MDHEN and CDR2 SYDVKM.

This clone was detected once. The chain employs TRBV4-1 and TRBJ2-7; no clear D gene. Trimming left V 1 base short and J 1 base short, with 11 bases between. The CDR3 consists of 15 residues. Germline V gene lookup returns CDR1 MGHRA and CDR2 YSYEKL. DNA of the CDR3: TGCGCCAGCAGCCAAGCCGACGGGTTTTCCTACGAGCAGTACTTC. It yields the protein CASSQADGFSYEQYF.

The genes are TRBV12-3 or TRBV12-4 and TRBJ1-1, with 7 bases lining up with TRBD1. V trimming: 4 bases; J trimming: 6 bases; junction bases outside the gene matches: 5. The CDR3 totals 13 residues. The DNA of the CDR3 is TGTGCCAGCAGTTCGACAGGGAGGCCTGAAGCTTTCTTT. This gives the protein CASSSTGRPEAFF.